Sequencing of this T cell receptor (beta chain) was carried out in a study of identical twins. Template switching added a universal primer site; cDNA carried unique molecular identifiers. TCRdb re-analysed the 5' RACE reads in MiXCR, keeping a single row per CDR3 protein. The sample includes about 210,000 distinct CDR3 sequences, less than 9.5% seen only once; the top ten take just over 5%. This clonotype has a count of ten or more. Its antigen is not identified. Trimming stripped 4 bases from V and 2 bases from J, with 10 bases between. CDR1 LGHNA and CDR2 YNFKEQ come from the germline V gene. CDR3 length: 14 amino acids. Study findings and constraints: There was more out-of-frame TCR alpha sharing in monozygotic twins than models estimated. Cross-sectional statistics underpinned the conclusions; the same donors were not followed. Weaker excess twin sharing was seen among beta out-of-frame sequences.

The chain employs TRBV4-2 and TRBJ2-3; TRBD1 is a possible D gene (5 bases). The source material was memory (CD45RO+) T cells sorted from blood. The source of this sequence is a woman under 30 in good health. The CDR3 DNA reads as TGTGCCAGCAGCCGGGGCAGGGACACAGATACGCAGTATTTT. Amino acid sequence: CASSRGRDTDTQYF.